Listed below are T cell receptor beta chains from one sample, sequenced in a study of regulatory T cells in long-lasting Graves disease. TCRdb ran MiXCR on the multiplex PCR reads and lists one entry per CDR3 protein. The top ten hold about 17% of the sample, which has hundreds of thousands of distinct CDR3 sequences, roughly 15% seen once. These data also featured in a second study, about T cells in Graves' hyperthyroidism and ophthalmopathy.

This specimen was peripheral blood mononuclear cells (PBMCs), taken at new diagnosis, from a patient treated with antithyroid drugs. These receptor sequences come from a woman between 25 and 40 years old with Graves disease. The CDR3 runs from the conserved cysteine through the conserved F or W. The D gene is left open where the match is weak.

>TRBD1|TRBJ2-7|TRBV7-9
CASGSRDSAYEQYF
>TRBD1|TRBJ2-3|TRBV9
CASSVGTGAPTDTQYF
>.|TRBJ2-7|TRBV28
CASRTRDRTYEQYF
>TRBD2|TRBJ2-5|TRBV9
CASSKGGLALQETQYF
>TRBD2|TRBJ2-7|TRBV28
CASSFQTGAGVDEQYF
>TRBD1|TRBJ1-1|TRBV3-1
CASSRTGGRNTEAFF
>.|TRBJ1-4|TRBV2
CASVLPTPGNEKLFF
>.|TRBJ1-6|TRBV12-3/TRBV12-4
CASSWFGSGYNSPLHF
>.|TRBJ1-1|TRBV19
CASSINRGSAFF
>.|TRBJ1-2|TRBV12-3/TRBV12-4
CASSRHLYGYTF
>.|TRBJ1-3|TRBV3-1
CASSNGMVSTGNTIYF
>.|TRBJ1-3|TRBV27
CASSSTATGNTIYF
>.|TRBJ1-6|TRBV14
CASSFARDSPLHF
>.|TRBJ2-1|TRBV5-1
CASRPQEGEQFF
>.|TRBJ1-2|TRBV6-2/TRBV6-3
CASTQGVDGYTF
>TRBD2|TRBJ2-1|TRBV12-3/TRBV12-4
CASTTPSGRRNNEQFF
>TRBD1|TRBJ2-1|TRBV6-1
CASSDQGQGAREQFF
>.|TRBJ2-3|TRBV7-8
CASSLEELVPPEF
>TRBD1|TRBJ1-1|TRBV19
CASMSEDRDNTEAFF
>TRBD1|TRBJ1-2|TRBV12-3/TRBV12-4
CASSADRNNGYTF
>.|TRBJ2-5|TRBV5-5
CASSLKVNDQETQYF
>.|TRBJ2-7|TRBV3-1
CASSQSSEQYF
>.|TRBJ1-3|TRBV12-3/TRBV12-4
CASSLRAPRNTIYF
>TRBD1|TRBJ1-2|TRBV6-2/TRBV6-3
CASSSRQGRVYGYTF
>.|TRBJ1-4|TRBV28
CAGSFTTETNEKLFF
>.|TRBJ1-2|TRBV5-8
CASSQDLGRANYGYTF
>.|TRBJ1-5|TRBV20-1
CSARGVLNSNQPQHF
>.|TRBJ1-4|TRBV9
CASSEGQSNEKLFF
>.|TRBJ2-2|TRBV11-3
CASSFRSPLSSNTGELFF
>TRBD2|TRBJ2-1|TRBV27
CASSFRAGGPLEQFF
>.|TRBJ1-5|TRBV20-1
CSARESNQPQHF
>.|TRBJ1-2|TRBV7-9
CASSPSGRESYGYTF
>.|TRBJ2-1|TRBV7-2
CASSPTWGEQFF
>.|TRBJ1-4|TRBV5-1
CASSLEAPGGEKLFF
>.|TRBJ2-1|TRBV7-2
CASSQRTDRIYNEQFF
>.|TRBJ1-3|TRBV11-2
CASSPQTRYSGNTIYF
>.|TRBJ2-3|TRBV7-8
CASSLAVKGADTQYF
>.|TRBJ1-5|TRBV24-1
CATSDLPPDSNQPQHF
>TRBD1|TRBJ1-4|TRBV5-1
CASSAGTGGEKLFF
>TRBD1|TRBJ1-2|TRBV28
CASRTGTAYGYTF
>.|TRBJ1-2|TRBV7-9
CASSSPYQGRIDYGYTF
>.|TRBJ1-6|TRBV28
CASSSGTFNSPLHF
>TRBD1|TRBJ1-1|TRBV19
CASSPLGRGPFNTEAFF
>TRBD2|TRBJ2-3|TRBV6-1
CASSRIAGGGTDTQYF
>TRBD2|TRBJ2-4|TRBV2
CASKLRGGNIQYF
>.|TRBJ2-6|TRBV27
CASSPGWESGANVLTF
>.|TRBJ1-5|TRBV30
CAWSDLGNQPQHF
>.|TRBJ1-2|TRBV28
CASSQVSNYGYTF
>TRBD1|TRBJ2-7|TRBV28
CASRGTGTGSYEQYF
>.|TRBJ1-5|TRBV7-8
CASSFREQTNQPQHF
>.|TRBJ1-3|TRBV9
CASSAAGGDTIYF
>.|TRBJ2-7|TRBV27
CASSWGSSYEQYF
>.|TRBJ1-1|TRBV5-1
CASSTGTPNTEAFF
>TRBD2|TRBJ2-1|TRBV7-9
CASSYPPGLAGARGNEQFF
>.|TRBJ2-6|TRBV5-1
CASSPQGTAGANVLTF
>TRBD1|TRBJ1-6|TRBV2
CASSDWTGAFSPLHF
>.|TRBJ1-6|TRBV7-2
CASSRVSNSPLHF
>.|TRBJ2-5|TRBV28
CASTLEGRNQETQYF
>.|TRBJ2-6|TRBV28
CASSYTGVGANVLTF